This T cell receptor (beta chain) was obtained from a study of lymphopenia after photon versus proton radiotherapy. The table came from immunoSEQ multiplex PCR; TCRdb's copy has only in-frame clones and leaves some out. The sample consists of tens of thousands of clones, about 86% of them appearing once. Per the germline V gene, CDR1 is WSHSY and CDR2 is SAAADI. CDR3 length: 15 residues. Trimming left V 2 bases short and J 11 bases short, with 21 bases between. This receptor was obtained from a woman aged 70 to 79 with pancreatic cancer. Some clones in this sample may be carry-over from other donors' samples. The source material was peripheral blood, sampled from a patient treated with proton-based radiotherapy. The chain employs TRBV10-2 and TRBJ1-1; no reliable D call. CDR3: CASSELSSPKANAFF. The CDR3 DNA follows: TGCGCCAGCAGTGAGCTCTCGTCTCCCAAGGCCAACGCTTTCTTT.